The clone carrying this T cell receptor beta chain has just one count. Antigen unknown. Time point denoted: week 47, end of study. Every single dose of the vaccine, 300 ug of mutant IDH1 20-mer peptide, came with topical imiquimod. These data come from a study of a mutant IDH1 vaccine in newly diagnosed glioma. In germline, CDR1 is SGHVS, CDR2 FNYEAQ. This CDR3 has 14 amino acids. Trimming removed 2 bases at V and 6 bases at J, with 13 bases between. Data came from immunoSEQ multiplex PCR; TCRdb stores just in-frame clones and leaves some out. The data hold about 34,000 clones, with around nine tenths observed a single time.

The receptor was isolated from a woman in her 30s with glioma. The V call is TRBV7-6, the J call TRBJ1-1, with a tentative D call TRBD1 (5 bases). Here the sequenced sample was PBMCs, taken from a glioma patient whose treatment included an IDH1 peptide vaccine. CDR3 nucleotides: TGTGCCAGCAGCTTAACGGTTCAGGGTGCTGAAGCTTTCTTT. Translating gives CASSLTVQGAEAFF.